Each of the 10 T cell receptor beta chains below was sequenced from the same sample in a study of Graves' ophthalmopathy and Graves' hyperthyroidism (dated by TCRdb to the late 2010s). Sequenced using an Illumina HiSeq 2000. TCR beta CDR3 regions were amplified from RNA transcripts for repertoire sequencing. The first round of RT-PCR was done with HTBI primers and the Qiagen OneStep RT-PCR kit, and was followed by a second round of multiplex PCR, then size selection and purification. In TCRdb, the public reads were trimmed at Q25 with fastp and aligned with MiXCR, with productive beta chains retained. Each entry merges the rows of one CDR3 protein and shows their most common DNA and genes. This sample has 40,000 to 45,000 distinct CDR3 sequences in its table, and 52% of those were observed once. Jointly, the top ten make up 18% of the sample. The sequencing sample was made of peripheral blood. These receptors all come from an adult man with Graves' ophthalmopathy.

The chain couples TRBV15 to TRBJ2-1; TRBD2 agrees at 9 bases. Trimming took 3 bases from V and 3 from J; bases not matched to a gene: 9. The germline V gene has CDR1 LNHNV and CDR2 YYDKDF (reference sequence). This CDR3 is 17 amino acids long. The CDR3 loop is CATSSQDRGGGYNEQFF. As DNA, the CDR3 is TGTGCCACCAGCAGCCAAGACCGCGGGGGGGGCTACAATGAGCAGTTCTTC. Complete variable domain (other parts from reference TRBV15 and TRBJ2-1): DAMVIQNPRYQVTQFGKPVTLSCSQTLNHNVMYWYQQKSSQAPKLLFHYYDKDFNNEADTPDNFQSRRPNTSFCFLDIRSPGLGDTAMYLCATSSQDRGGGYNEQFFGPGTRLTVL.

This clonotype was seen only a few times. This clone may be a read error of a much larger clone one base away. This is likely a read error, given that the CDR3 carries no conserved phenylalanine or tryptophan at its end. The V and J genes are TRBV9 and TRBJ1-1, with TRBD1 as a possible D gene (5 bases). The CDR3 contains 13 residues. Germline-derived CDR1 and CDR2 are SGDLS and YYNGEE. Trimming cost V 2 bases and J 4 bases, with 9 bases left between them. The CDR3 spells CASSVGGTTEAFV. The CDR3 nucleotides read TGTGCCAGCAGCGTGGGGGGAACCACTGAAGCTTTCGTT.

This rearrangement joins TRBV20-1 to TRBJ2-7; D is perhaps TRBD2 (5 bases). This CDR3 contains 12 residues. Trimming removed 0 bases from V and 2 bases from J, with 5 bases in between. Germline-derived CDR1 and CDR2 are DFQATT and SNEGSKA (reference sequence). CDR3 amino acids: CSARELAYEQYF. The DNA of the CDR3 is TGCAGTGCTAGAGAACTAGCCTACGAGCAGTACTTC.

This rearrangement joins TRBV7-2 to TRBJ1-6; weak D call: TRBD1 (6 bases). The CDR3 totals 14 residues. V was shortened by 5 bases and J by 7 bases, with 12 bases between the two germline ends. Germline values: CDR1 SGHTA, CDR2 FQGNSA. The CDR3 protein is CASSTRGANSPLHF. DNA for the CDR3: TGTGCCAGCAGCACCAGGGGTGCAAATTCACCCCTCCACTTT. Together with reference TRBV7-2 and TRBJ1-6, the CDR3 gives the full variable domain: GAGVSQSPSNKVTEKGKDVELRCDPISGHTALYWYRQSLGQGLEFLIYFQGNSAPDKSGLPSDRFSAERTGGSVSTLTIQRTQQEDSAVYLCASSTRGANSPLHFGNGTRLTVT.

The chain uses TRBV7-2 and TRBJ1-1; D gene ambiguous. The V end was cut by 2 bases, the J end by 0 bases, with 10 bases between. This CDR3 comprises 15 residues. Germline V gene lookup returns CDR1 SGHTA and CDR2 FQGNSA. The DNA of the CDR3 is TGTGCCAGCAGCTTAAAGGGTAAGGTGAACACTGAAGCTTTCTTT. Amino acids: CASSLKGKVNTEAFF.

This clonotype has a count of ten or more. The CDR3 spells CATSGRTSGLQETQYF. The CDR3 region has the DNA TGTGCCACCAGCGGAAGGACTAGCGGGTTACAAGAGACCCAGTACTTC. The J gene is TRBJ2-5, the V gene TRBV15; 11 nucleotides line up with TRBD2. V was clipped by 5 bases and J by 2 bases; unmatched bases: 7. The CDR3 extends over 16 amino acids. From germline, CDR1 is LNHNV and CDR2 YYDKDF (reference sequence). Based on the CDR3 plus reference TRBV15 and TRBJ2-5, the full variable domain is DAMVIQNPRYQVTQFGKPVTLSCSQTLNHNVMYWYQQKSSQAPKLLFHYYDKDFNNEADTPDNFQSRRPNTSFCFLDIRSPGLGDTAMYLCATSGRTSGLQETQYFGPGTRLLVL.

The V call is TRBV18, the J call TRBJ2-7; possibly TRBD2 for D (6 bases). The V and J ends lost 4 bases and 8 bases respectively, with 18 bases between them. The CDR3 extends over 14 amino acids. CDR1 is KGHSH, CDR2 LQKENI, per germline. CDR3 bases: TGTGCCAGCTCACGGGAGGTGAATGTTGGACAGCAGTACTTC. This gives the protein CASSREVNVGQQYF.

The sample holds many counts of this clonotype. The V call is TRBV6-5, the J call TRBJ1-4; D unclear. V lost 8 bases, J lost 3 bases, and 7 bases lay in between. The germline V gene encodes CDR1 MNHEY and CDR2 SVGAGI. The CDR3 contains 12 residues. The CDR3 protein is CASGRSNEKLFF. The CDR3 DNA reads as TGTGCCAGCGGACGGTCTAATGAAAAACTGTTTTTT.

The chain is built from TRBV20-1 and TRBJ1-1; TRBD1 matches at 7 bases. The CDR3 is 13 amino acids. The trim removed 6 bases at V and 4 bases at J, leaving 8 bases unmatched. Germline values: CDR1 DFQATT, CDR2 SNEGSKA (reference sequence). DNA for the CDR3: TGCAGTGCCCCAGAGGGGGCGGTCACTGAAGCTTTCTTT. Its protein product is CSAPEGAVTEAFF.

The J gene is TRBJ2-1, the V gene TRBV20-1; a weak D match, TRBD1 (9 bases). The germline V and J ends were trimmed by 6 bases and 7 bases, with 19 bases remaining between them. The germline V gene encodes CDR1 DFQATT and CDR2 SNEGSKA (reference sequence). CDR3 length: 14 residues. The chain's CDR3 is CSAGRGTGNNEQFF. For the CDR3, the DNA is TGCAGTGCCGGGAGGGGGACAGGGAATAATGAGCAGTTCTTC.